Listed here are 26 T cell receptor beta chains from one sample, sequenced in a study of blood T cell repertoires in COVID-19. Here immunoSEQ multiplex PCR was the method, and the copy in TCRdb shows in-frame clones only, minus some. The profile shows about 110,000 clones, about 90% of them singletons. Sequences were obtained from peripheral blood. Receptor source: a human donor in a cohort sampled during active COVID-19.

CDR3 DNA sequence: TGTGCCAGCAGCTTAAGGACAGGGGGAGAGACCCAGTACTTC. Translating it yields CASSLRTGGETQYF. This chain links TRBV7-9 with TRBJ2-5; 10 nucleotides align to TRBD1. In germline, CDR1 is SEHNR, CDR2 FQNEAQ (reference sequence). The junction had 1 base not matched to a gene; V was cut back by 2 bases and J by 4 bases. CDR3 size: 14 residues.

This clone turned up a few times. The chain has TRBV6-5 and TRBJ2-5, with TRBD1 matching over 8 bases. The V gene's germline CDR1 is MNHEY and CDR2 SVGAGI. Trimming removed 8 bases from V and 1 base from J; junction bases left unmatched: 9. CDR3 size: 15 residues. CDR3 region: CASYPGQAIQETQYF. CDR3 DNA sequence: TGTGCCAGCTATCCGGGACAGGCCATCCAAGAGACCCAGTACTTC.

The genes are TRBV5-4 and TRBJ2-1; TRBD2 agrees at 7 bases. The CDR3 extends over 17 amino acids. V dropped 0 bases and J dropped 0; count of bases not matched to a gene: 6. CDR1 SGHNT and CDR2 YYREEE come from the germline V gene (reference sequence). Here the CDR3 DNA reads TGTGCCAGCAGCTTGGGTAGCGGGTCTAGCTCCTACAATGAGCAGTTCTTC. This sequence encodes CASSLGSGSSSYNEQFF. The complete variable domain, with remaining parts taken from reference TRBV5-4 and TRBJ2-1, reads ETGVTQSPTHLIKTRGQQVTLRCSSQSGHNTVSWYQQALGQGPQFIFQYYREEENGRGNFPPRFSGLQFPNYSSELNVNALELDDSALYLCASSLGSGSSSYNEQFFGPGTRLTVL.

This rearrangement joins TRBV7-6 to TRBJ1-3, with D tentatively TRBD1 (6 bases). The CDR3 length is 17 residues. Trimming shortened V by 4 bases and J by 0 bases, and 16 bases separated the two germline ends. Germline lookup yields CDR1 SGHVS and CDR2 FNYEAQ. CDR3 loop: CASSSSGTPFSGNTIYF. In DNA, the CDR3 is TGTGCCAGCAGCTCATCCGGGACACCTTTCTCTGGAAACACCATATATTTT.

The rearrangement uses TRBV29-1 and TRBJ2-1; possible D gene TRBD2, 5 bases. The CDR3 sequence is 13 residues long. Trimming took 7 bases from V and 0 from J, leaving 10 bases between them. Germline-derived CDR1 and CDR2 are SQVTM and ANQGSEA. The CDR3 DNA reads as TGCAGCGCTGGAGGCGGCTCCTACAATGAGCAGTTCTTC. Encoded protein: CSAGGGSYNEQFF.

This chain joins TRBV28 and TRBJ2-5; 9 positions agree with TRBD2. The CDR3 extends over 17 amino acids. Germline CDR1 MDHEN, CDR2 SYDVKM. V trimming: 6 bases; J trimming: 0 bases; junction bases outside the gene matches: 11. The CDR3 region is CASSHRRLAVYQETQYF. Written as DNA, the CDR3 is TGTGCCAGCAGCCATAGACGACTAGCGGTGTACCAAGAGACCCAGTACTTC.

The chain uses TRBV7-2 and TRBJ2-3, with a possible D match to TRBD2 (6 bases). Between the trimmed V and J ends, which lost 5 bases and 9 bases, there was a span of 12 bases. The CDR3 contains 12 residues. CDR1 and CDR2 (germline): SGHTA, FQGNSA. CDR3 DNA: TGTGCCAGCAGCGTAGGGACTGGCACGCAGTATTTT. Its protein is CASSVGTGTQYF.

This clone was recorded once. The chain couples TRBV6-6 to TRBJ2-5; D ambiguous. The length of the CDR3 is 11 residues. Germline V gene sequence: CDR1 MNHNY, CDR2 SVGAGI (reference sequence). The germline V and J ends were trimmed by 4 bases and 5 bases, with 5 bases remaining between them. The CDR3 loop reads CASSSRETQYF. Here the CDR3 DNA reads TGTGCCAGCAGTTCGAGGGAGACCCAGTACTTC.

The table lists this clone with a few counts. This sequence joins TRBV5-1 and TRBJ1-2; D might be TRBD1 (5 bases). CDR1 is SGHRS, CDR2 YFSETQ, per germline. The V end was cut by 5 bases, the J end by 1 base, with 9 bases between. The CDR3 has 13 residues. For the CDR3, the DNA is TGCGCCAGCAGTGACAGACTTAACTATGGCTACACCTTC. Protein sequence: CASSDRLNYGYTF.

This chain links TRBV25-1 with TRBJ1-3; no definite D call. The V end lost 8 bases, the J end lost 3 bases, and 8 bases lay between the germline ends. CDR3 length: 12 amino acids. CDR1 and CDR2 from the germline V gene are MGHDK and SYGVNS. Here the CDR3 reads CASAPSGNTIYF. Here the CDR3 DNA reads TGTGCCAGCGCACCTAGTGGAAACACCATATATTTT.

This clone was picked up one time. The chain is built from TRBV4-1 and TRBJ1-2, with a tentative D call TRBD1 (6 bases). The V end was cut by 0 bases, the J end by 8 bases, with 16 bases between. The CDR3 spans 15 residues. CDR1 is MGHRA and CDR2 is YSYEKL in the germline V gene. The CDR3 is CASSQDPATGRGYTF. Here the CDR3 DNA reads TGCGCCAGCAGCCAAGATCCCGCTACAGGGCGAGGCTACACCTTC.

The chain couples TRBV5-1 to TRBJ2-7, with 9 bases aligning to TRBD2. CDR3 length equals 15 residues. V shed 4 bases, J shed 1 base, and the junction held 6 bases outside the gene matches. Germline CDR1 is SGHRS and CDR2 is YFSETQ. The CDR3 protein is CASSPASGASYEQYF. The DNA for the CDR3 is TGCGCCAGCAGCCCCGCTAGCGGGGCTTCCTACGAGCAGTACTTC.

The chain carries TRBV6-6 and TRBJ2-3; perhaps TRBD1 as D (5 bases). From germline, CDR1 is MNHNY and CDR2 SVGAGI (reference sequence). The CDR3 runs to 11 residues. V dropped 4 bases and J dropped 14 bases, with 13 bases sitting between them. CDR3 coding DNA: TGTGCCAGCAGTTCCGGACCTAGGGGGTATTTT. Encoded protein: CASSSGPRGYF.

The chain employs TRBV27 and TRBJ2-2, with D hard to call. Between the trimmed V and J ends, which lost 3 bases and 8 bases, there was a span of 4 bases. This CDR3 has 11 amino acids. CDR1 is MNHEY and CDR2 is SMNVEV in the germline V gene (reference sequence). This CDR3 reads CASSFSGELFF. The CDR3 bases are TGTGCCAGCAGTTTTTCTGGGGAGCTGTTTTTT.

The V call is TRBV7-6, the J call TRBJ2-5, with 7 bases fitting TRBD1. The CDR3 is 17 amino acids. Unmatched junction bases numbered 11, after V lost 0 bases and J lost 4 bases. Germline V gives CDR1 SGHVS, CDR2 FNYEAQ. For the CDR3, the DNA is TGTGCCAGCAGCTTAGCTGGGGTGCCGGCAGGGGGAGAGACCCAGTACTTC. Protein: CASSLAGVPAGGETQYF.

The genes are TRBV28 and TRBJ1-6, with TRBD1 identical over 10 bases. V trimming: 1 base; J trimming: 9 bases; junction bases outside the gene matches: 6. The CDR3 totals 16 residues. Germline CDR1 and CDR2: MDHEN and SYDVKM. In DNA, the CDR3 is TGTGCCAGCAGTTTATCGACAGGGGGCGCAAGTTCACCCCTCCACTTT. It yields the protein CASSLSTGGASSPLHF. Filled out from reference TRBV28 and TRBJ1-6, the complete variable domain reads DVKVTQSSRYLVKRTGEKVFLECVQDMDHENMFWYRQDPGLGLRLIYFSYDVKMKEKGDIPEGYSVSREKKERFSLILESASTNQTSMYLCASSLSTGGASSPLHFGNGTRLTVT.

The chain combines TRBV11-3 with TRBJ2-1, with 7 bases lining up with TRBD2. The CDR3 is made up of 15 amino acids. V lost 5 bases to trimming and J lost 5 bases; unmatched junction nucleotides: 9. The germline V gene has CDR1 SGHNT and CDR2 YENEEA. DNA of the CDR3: TGTGCCAGCAGCCCCCGGGAGGCTAGTAACAATGAGCAGTTCTTC. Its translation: CASSPREASNNEQFF.

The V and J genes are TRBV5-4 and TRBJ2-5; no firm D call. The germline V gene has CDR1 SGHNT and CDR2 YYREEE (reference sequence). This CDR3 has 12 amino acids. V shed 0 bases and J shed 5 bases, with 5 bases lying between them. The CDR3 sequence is CASSLDAETQYF. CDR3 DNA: TGTGCCAGCAGCTTGGACGCGGAGACCCAGTACTTC.

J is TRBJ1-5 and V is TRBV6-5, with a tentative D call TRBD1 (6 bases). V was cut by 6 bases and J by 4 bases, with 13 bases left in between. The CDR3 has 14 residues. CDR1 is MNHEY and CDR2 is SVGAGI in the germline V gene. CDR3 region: CASRTGGRNQPQHF. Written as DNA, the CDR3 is TGTGCCAGCAGAACGGGGGGGCGAAATCAGCCCCAGCATTTT.

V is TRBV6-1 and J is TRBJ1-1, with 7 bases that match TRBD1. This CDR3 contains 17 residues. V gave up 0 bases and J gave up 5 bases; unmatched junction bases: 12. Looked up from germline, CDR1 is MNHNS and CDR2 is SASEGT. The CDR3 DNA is TGTGCCAGCAGTGAAGCGCGAGGGGGCAGGTCGTGGACTGAAGCTTTCTTT. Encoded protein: CASSEARGGRSWTEAFF.

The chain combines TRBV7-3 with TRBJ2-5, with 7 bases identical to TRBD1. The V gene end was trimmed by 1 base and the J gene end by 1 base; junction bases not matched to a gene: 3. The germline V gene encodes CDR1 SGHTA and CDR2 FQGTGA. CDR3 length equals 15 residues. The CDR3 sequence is CASSLSRGTQETQYF. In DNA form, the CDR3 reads TGTGCCAGCAGCTTAAGCAGGGGGACCCAAGAGACCCAGTACTTC.

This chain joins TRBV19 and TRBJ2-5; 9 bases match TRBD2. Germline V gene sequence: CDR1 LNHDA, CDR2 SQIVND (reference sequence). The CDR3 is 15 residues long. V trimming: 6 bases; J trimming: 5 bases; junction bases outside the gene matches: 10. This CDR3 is CASRPRLAGVETQYF. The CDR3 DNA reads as TGTGCCAGTAGACCCCGGTTAGCGGGGGTCGAGACCCAGTACTTC.

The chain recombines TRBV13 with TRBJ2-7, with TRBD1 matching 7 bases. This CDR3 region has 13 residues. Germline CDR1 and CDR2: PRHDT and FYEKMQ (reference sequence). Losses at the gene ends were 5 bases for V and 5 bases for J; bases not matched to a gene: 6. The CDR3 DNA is TGTGCCAGCAGCCCGACAGGGATCCACGAGCAGTACTTC. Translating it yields CASSPTGIHEQYF.

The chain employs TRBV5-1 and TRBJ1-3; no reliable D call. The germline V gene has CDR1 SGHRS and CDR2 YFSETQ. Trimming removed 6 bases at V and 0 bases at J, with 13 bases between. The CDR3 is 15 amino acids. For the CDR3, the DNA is TGCGCCAGCACCGCGGGTTTCAGCTCTGGAAACACCATATATTTT. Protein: CASTAGFSSGNTIYF.

The CDR3 DNA follows: TGTGCCAGCAGCTTGCCTGGCACAGATACGCAGTATTTT. Translated, it gives CASSLPGTDTQYF. The chain recombines TRBV5-6 with TRBJ2-3, with no clear D. V gave up 1 base and J gave up 1 base, with 4 bases separating them. The CDR3 runs 13 residues. Germline CDR1 reads SGHDT; CDR2 reads YYEEEE. Combining the CDR3 with reference TRBV5-6 and TRBJ2-3 gives the whole variable domain DAGVTQSPTHLIKTRGQQVTLRCSPKSGHDTVSWYQQALGQGPQFIFQYYEEEERQRGNFPDRFSGHQFPNYSSELNVNALLLGDSALYLCASSLPGTDTQYFGPGTRLTVL.

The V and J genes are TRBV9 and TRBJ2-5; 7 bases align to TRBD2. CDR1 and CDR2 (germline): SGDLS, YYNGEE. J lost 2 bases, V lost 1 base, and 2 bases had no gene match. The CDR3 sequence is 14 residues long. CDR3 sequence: CASSVLAEQETQYF. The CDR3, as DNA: TGTGCCAGCAGCGTACTAGCGGAGCAAGAGACCCAGTACTTC.